The clone carrying this T cell receptor (beta chain) came up once. The antigen is not known. Primers for the PCR totalled 60 Vbeta and 13 Jbeta. Sequencing used immunoSEQ multiplex PCR; TCRdb keeps in-frame clones, though not all of them. The sample has about 130,000 clones; roughly three quarters are singletons. The CDR3 sequence is 15 residues long. The V segment lost 4 bases and the J segment 6 bases; nucleotides outside the gene matches: 7. Germline V gene sequence: CDR1 MGHRA, CDR2 YSYEKL. This entry belongs to a study of cytomegalovirus exposure and HLA in healthy donors. Study-wide points: Fewer N-insertions than the 666-donor mean were reportedly shown by an Asian-associated ancestry cluster in a later analysis.

The sequence derives from a man aged 30 to 39 in good health and CMV-seronegative. The V and J genes are TRBV4-1 and TRBJ2-1; 9 nucleotides agree with TRBD1. Sequences were obtained from PBMCs. The CDR3 DNA reads as TGCGCCAGCAGCCCCACGGGACAGGGAGGCAATGAGCAGTTCTTC. Protein product: CASSPTGQGGNEQFF.